The subject of this entry is one TCR beta chain. Its target is not known. This sample is part of a study of T cell responses to AZD1222 COVID-19 vaccine. Study findings and constraints: The sample set comprised mostly white British donors with more females, and clonal diversity was possibly underestimated. Only six or seven AZD1222 recipients were seropositive at baseline. Repertoires in all cases were sampled only once the peak T cell response had passed. Unmutated variant regions are reportedly targeted by nearly half of spike-specific TCRs.

The table came from immunoSEQ multiplex PCR; TCRdb's copy has only in-frame clones and leaves some out. The table includes roughly 150,000 clones, about nine tenths detected once. The CDR3 runs 13 residues. V shed 3 bases and J shed 4 bases, with 12 bases lying between them. CDR1 and CDR2 (germline): GTSNPN, SVGIG (reference sequence). The source is an adult in good health. The chain links TRBV30 to TRBJ1-2, with D possibly TRBD1 on 5 matching bases. Material: peripheral blood, obtained on day 0 of AZD1222 vaccination. The CDR3 is CAWRRQGAYGYTF. CDR3 bases: TGTGCCTGGAGAAGGCAGGGCGCCTATGGCTACACCTTC.